The present TCR beta chain was sequenced within a study of cytomegalovirus exposure and HLA in healthy donors (dated by TCRdb to the late 2010s). Regarding the research as a whole: According to an earlier analysis of several hundred of the donors, 200 million or so T cells yielded roughly 110 million unique TCR beta sequences and 276 Gb of sequence data. An early release covering about 600 HLA-typed donors comprised approximately 300 gigabases of sequencing data and around 85 million unique TCR sequences. The genetic ancestry cluster associated with self-reported Caucasian donors included about 84% of the roughly 410 genotyped donors. The study aimed to test whether cataloging public T cell receptors could reveal signatures of past pathogen exposure. The T cell repertoires of 666 subjects were profiled by immunosequencing and related to cytomegalovirus serostatus. In addition to the first cohort of hundreds of subjects, a separate validation cohort of under 150 different subjects was used. To predict cytomegalovirus infection status, the study combined high-throughput TCR immunosequencing, statistical association of individual TCRs with disease status, and machine learning. A later analysis re-examined previously published TCR beta repertoires from 600 to 700 donors and added high-resolution HLA genotyping to investigate patterns of TCR occurrence. The later analysis used no new phenotypic data to find candidate immune exposures, relying instead on TCR beta sequences and their occurrence across donors. In an earlier analysis of 587 of the donors, high-throughput TCR beta sequencing was used to judge whether each TCR beta V gene segment behaved as functional or pseudogenic. Donor age, sex, ethnicity and CMV serostatus were compiled together with the repertoire data. Genome-wide SNP genotypes for about 65% of the 666 donors were used in a later genetic analysis, which treated that subset as a discovery cohort. All discovery cohort repertoires had been generated using a single sequencing platform. HLA typing covered class I and class II loci at four-digit resolution. Typing coverage differed by locus: A, B, C, DRB1 and DQB1 were typed in about 629-640 donors, DQA1 in about 560, DPA1 in approximately 610, and DPB1 in 450 to 490. Several DR-DQ haplotypes were handled as single units for association and clustering, since linkage in the cohort was strong. Among around 400 genotyped donors of the cohort, an average of around 220,000 unique TCR beta nucleotide sequences was sequenced per donor, of which about 18% were non-productive. General study outcomes and caveats: Strong co-occurrence of HLA alleles, especially DR and DQ, made assigning TCR associations to individual alleles difficult. It was suggested by the authors that the approach could potentially be generalized to other disease states and immunological phenotypes. Only TCR beta chains were sequenced in this cohort, and the absence of alpha or paired-chain data limited detectable features. A later genetic analysis reported fewer N-insertions in productive TCRs among donors in an Asian-associated ancestry cluster than the 666-donor mean. In the study, approximately 150 TCR beta chains were listed as associated with cytomegalovirus. Because some donors lacked HLA typing at each locus, the association tests relied only on the typed subset. In both the original and validation cohorts, the classifier was reported to diagnose cytomegalovirus status with high specificity and sensitivity. Linkage disequilibrium might explain the correlated functional status among segregating V segments, but an unknown experimental factor could not be excluded. The 87-base-pair reads could not distinguish some IMGT-functional V segments, including TRBV6-2 and TRBV6-3, so those segments were excluded. The earlier analysis of nearly 600 of the donors excluded about 16 rarely observed V segments, including chromosome 9 orphons, because counts were too low. Most TCR sequences were observed very rarely across donors, whereas some public TCRs were present in many individuals. Roughly uniform sequencing depth across donors was assumed in presence/absence analyses, although this assumption may not hold. In a later analysis, HLA-associated TCR beta chains showed more clonal expansion and lower generation probabilities than non-associated chains that were equally common. In an earlier analysis of 587 of the donors, most TCR beta V segments appeared in productive rearrangements about 87% or about 30% of the time, broadly matching IMGT annotations. Most CMV-associated TCR beta chains appeared to be HLA-restricted in a later analysis, and the HLA associations seemed to be driven largely by CMV exposure. The sequencing pipeline was judged likely to have produced a cluster of highly shared sequence variants as a technical artifact. A further reported finding was that TCR beta sequences accurately predicted the HLA-A and HLA-B alleles for most subjects in the first cohort. Three of the identified cytomegalovirus-associated TCR beta chains were confirmed in vitro to be specific for cytomegalovirus antigens. A later genetic analysis associated a missense DCLRE1C variant with V-gene and J-gene trimming of TCR beta chains, and an independent cohort replicated the association. Immune exposure information for the cohort was limited to CMV serostatus. According to a later analysis, parvovirus B19, influenza, CMV and Epstein-Barr virus appeared linked to several top co-occurrence clusters. In a later analysis, TCR association rates were found to vary across HLA loci, with the most associated TCRs seen for DRB1 alleles and the fewest for HLA-C alleles. In a later analysis, over 15,000 TCR beta sequences were associated with specific HLA alleles at a false discovery rate of 0.05.

With regard to this clone: No cognate antigen has been identified for it. No much larger clone exists at a distance of one base, and base qualities are not known.

In total, approximately 700 healthy bone marrow donors made up the cohort. Cohort members were all nominally healthy when sampled, although unrecorded immune exposures were likely present. The donor tested CMV seropositive, placing the donor among the approximately 290 seropositive members of the cohort. A peripheral blood sample was provided by each donor, and peripheral blood mononuclear cells were used for TCR beta sequencing. The Qiagen DNeasy Blood Extraction Kit was used to extract genomic DNA from the blood cell samples. Libraries were prepared through the immunoSEQ multiplex PCR assay. For the multiplex PCR, a mixture combining 60 forward primers for TCR Vbeta segments and 13 reverse primers for TCR Jbeta segments was used. The CDR3 region of rearranged TCR beta genes was amplified from genomic DNA by a multiplex PCR assay. The amplified TCR beta libraries were sequenced on the Illumina HiSeq System as 87-base-pair reads. In the paper's pipeline: A later analysis counted about 76 million unique TCR beta chains across the 666 repertoires, and 9 million to 14 million of these chains were shared by at least two donors. Raw reads were error-corrected and collapsed into unique sequences with a nearest-neighbor algorithm that merged closely related sequences to remove PCR and sequencing errors. To assign V, D and J gene segments, CDR3 sequences were aligned to IMGT reference sequences. Each retained sequence needed at least a six-nucleotide match to both a V gene segment and a J gene segment. A rearrangement counted as productive if the CDR3 had no stop codons and remained in frame with V and J, and every other rearrangement counted as non-productive. Following IMGT convention, CDR3 was defined as the stretch from the second conserved V-encoded cysteine up to the conserved J-encoded phenylalanine. The earlier analysis of about 620 of the donors excluded sequences that lacked an unambiguous match to a single V gene segment. In an earlier analysis of around 590 of the donors, a V segment was called functional when productive rearrangements were above 56.7%, and segregating when the standard deviation between donors exceeded 5%. To diagnose cytomegalovirus status from the catalog of TCR beta chain sequences, a statistical classification framework was built. V and J gene assignment, in a later analysis, came from comparing TCR nucleotide sequences with IMGT/GENE-DB human TR gene sequences. Using the TCRdist pipeline, a later analysis assigned CDR3 sequences along with most-parsimonious VDJ recombination scenarios. A later analysis defined each TCR beta chain by its CDR3 amino acid sequence plus V-gene family, and excluded reads lacking a unique V-gene family. To address suspected cross-contamination and a sequencing artifact, a later analysis removed approximately 600 highly shared, low-generation-probability nucleotide sequences. For each public chain, a later analysis derived a clonal expansion index from normalized ranks of inferred template counts within each repertoire. A later analysis computed generation probabilities with a VDJ recombination model fitted to out-of-frame rearrangements, and checked the results against IGoR. In a later analysis, TCR-TCR, TCR-HLA and TCR-CMV co-occurrence was scored with hypergeometric tests, and a repertoire-size bias correction was applied to TCR pairs. False discovery rates were estimated in a later analysis by permuting HLA or CMV assignments 20 times. In a later analysis, co-occurring TCRs were grouped using DBSCAN, with TCRdist sequence similarity added in when clustering inside HLA-allele-positive subsets. Co-occurrence clustering excluded repertoires with fewer than 30,000 or more than 120,000 public chains, plus five with anomalous nucleotide sharing. Not all clones reach the TCRdb copy of this immuneACCESS table, which keeps in-frame sequences only. Checked studies attribute under half of the gap to unresolved V genes and leave the rest unexplained. The DNA was the basis for D and trimming; V, J and clone size are from that table. The sample includes some 190,000 clones, with 9.5% observed a single time. Jointly, the top ten make up over 1% of the sample.

From V the trimming removes 3 bases and from J it removes 4 bases, while the gene matches leave 8 bases of the junction unaccounted for. The CDR3, cysteine through phenylalanine, is 18 amino acids long. The CDR3 DNA has 54 bases and is translated from base 1. For CDR1 and CDR2, the germline V gene lists SGHRS and YFSETQ. The source of this sequence is a woman aged 25-40 years in good health and CMV-seropositive. Recombination joined TRBV5-1 with TRBJ2-2; 14 nucleotides in the junction match TRBD2. Material for sequencing was PBMCs. The encoded CDR3 is CASSSGLAGVKITGELFF. The DNA reads TGCGCCAGCAGCTCGGGACTAGCGGGAGTAAAAATCACCGGGGAGCTGTTTTTT. With the rest looked up from the reference TRBV5-1 and TRBJ2-2 genes rather than sequenced, the full variable domain is KAGVTQTPRYLIKTRGQQVTLSCSPISGHRSVSWYQQTPGQGLQFLFEYFSETQRNKGNFPGRFSGRQFSNSRSEMNVSTLELGDSALYLCASSSGLAGVKITGELFFGEGSRLTVL.